These 21 T cell receptor beta chains came from one sample sequenced in a study of T cells in localized non-small cell lung cancer. TCRdb's table, derived via immunoSEQ multiplex PCR, lists solely in-frame clones and lacks some. The sample lists under 75,000 clones, roughly nine tenths occurring once. The sequences come from peripheral blood, collected before any cancer treatment. All receptors come from a male donor aged 60 or over with stage III squamous cell lung carcinoma.

The J gene is TRBJ1-1, the V gene TRBV5-1; D might be TRBD1 (5 bases). Germline V gives CDR1 SGHRS, CDR2 YFSETQ. The V end lost 4 bases, the J end lost 1 base, and 11 bases lay between the germline ends. The CDR3 covers 14 residues. The chain's CDR3 is CASSPDSANTEAFF. The CDR3 DNA sequence: TGCGCCAGCAGCCCCGACAGCGCGAACACTGAAGCTTTCTTT.

In its sample, this clone was seen a few times. J is TRBJ1-5 and V is TRBV4-1; no clear D gene. Germline V lookup: CDR1 MGHRA, CDR2 YSYEKL. The CDR3 is 15 residues long. Between the trimmed V and J ends, which lost 4 bases and 0 bases, there was a span of 10 bases. The CDR3 region is CASSPDGDSNQPQHF. CDR3 DNA: TGCGCCAGCAGCCCAGACGGGGATAGCAATCAGCCCCAGCATTTT.

V is TRBV5-1 and J is TRBJ2-3; 10 bases line up with TRBD2. Germline CDR1 reads SGHRS; CDR2 reads YFSETQ. This CDR3 has 17 amino acids. Unmatched junction bases numbered 6, after V lost 0 bases and J lost 2 bases. The CDR3 reads CASSLVPLAGVTDTQYF. In DNA, the CDR3 is TGCGCCAGCAGCTTGGTTCCTCTAGCGGGGGTCACAGATACGCAGTATTTT. The complete variable domain, with remaining parts taken from reference TRBV5-1 and TRBJ2-3, reads KAGVTQTPRYLIKTRGQQVTLSCSPISGHRSVSWYQQTPGQGLQFLFEYFSETQRNKGNFPGRFSGRQFSNSRSEMNVSTLELGDSALYLCASSLVPLAGVTDTQYFGPGTRLTVL.

This chain joins TRBV11-2 and TRBJ2-2; D possibly uses TRBD1 or TRBD2 (6 bases each). V was cut by 5 bases and J by 5 bases, with 12 bases left in between. This CDR3 is 14 amino acids long. The germline V gene encodes CDR1 SGHAT and CDR2 FQNNGV. CDR3 nucleotides: TGTGCCAGCAGCCCCGAGGGGGGTACCGGGGAGCTGTTTTTT. Protein sequence: CASSPEGGTGELFF.

V and J are TRBV5-5 and TRBJ2-3, with TRBD1 identical over 7 bases. V shed 0 bases and J 5 bases; nucleotides not matched to a gene: 3. The germline gives CDR1 SGHKS, CDR2 YYEKEE (reference sequence). The CDR3 totals 14 residues. Here the CDR3 DNA reads TGTGCCAGCAGCTTGGGACAGGGTTTAGATACGCAGTATTTT. Its protein product is CASSLGQGLDTQYF. Full variable domain (outside the CDR3, taken from reference TRBV5-5 and TRBJ2-3): DAGVTQSPTHLIKTRGQQVTLRCSPISGHKSVSWYQQVLGQGPQFIFQYYEKEERGRGNFPDRFSARQFPNYSSELNVNALLLGDSALYLCASSLGQGLDTQYFGPGTRLTVL.

V gene TRBV18 combines with J gene TRBJ1-1; D not resolved. The CDR3 covers 14 residues. Trimming took off 8 bases at V and 0 bases at J, with 13 bases between the two ends. CDR1 KGHSH and CDR2 LQKENI come from the germline V gene. The chain's CDR3 is CASIDGGMNTEAFF. CDR3 DNA sequence: TGTGCCAGCATCGACGGAGGGATGAACACTGAAGCTTTCTTT.

A single count supports this clone. J is TRBJ2-3 and V is TRBV2, with D perhaps matching TRBD1 or TRBD2 (6 bases each). The CDR3 totals 16 residues. Germline V gene lookup returns CDR1 SNHLY and CDR2 FYNNEI. V gave up 9 bases and J gave up 0 bases, with 19 bases separating them. Here the CDR3 DNA reads TGTGCCAGTCAGAGGGGGATAGCGGCTAGCACAGATACGCAGTATTTT. Protein: CASQRGIAASTDTQYF.

The V call is TRBV7-8, the J call TRBJ2-7; no reliable D call. Trimming took off 5 bases at V and 8 bases at J, with 19 bases between the two ends. CDR3 length: 14 amino acids. Germline lookup yields CDR1 SGHVS and CDR2 FQNEAQ. CDR3 DNA sequence: TGTGCCAGCAGCCAAAGCCAGATAAGGACGAAGCAGTACTTC. Protein: CASSQSQIRTKQYF.

The rearrangement joins TRBV7-8 to TRBJ1-2, with D perhaps matching TRBD1 (6 bases). CDR1 is SGHVS and CDR2 is FQNEAQ in the germline V gene. The CDR3 is 15 amino acids. The V end lost 0 bases, the J end lost 4 bases, and 12 bases lay between the germline ends. This chain's CDR3 is CASSLARGGGYGYTF. In DNA form, the CDR3 reads TGTGCCAGCAGCTTAGCGCGGGGGGGCGGCTATGGCTACACCTTC.

The gene calls are TRBV7-8 and TRBJ2-5, with D perhaps TRBD1 (6 bases). CDR1 and CDR2 (germline): SGHVS, FQNEAQ. Trimming took off 5 bases at V and 5 bases at J, with 15 bases between the two ends. This CDR3 spans 14 amino acids. The CDR3 nucleotides read TGTGCCAGCAGCAACTTACAGGGTTTGGAGACCCAGTACTTC. Its protein is CASSNLQGLETQYF.

This clone was seen only once. This sequence joins TRBV6-6 and TRBJ1-2; D perhaps matches TRBD1 (5 bases). Trimming removed 2 bases from V and 8 bases from J, with 9 bases in between. Germline V gene sequence: CDR1 MNHNY, CDR2 SVGAGI (reference sequence). CDR3 length equals 12 residues. The CDR3 DNA reads as TGTGCCAGCAGTTACGCGGGGGTCGGCTACACCTTC. It is translated as CASSYAGVGYTF.

The rearrangement joins TRBV19 to TRBJ2-7; no definite D call. V was shortened by 6 bases and J by 5 bases, with 14 bases between the two germline ends. This CDR3 has 13 amino acids. Germline V gives CDR1 LNHDA, CDR2 SQIVND (reference sequence). CDR3 bases: TGTGCCAGTAGCCTCGGGCCCCAGGACGAGCAGTACTTC. Protein product: CASSLGPQDEQYF.

The rearrangement links TRBV14 to TRBJ1-3; possibly TRBD1 for D (5 bases). Germline values: CDR1 SGHDN, CDR2 FVKESK. The CDR3 is 15 residues long. Trimming left V 5 bases short and J 0 bases short, with 11 bases between. The CDR3 is CASSAGTRSGNTIYF. In DNA form, the CDR3 reads TGTGCCAGCAGCGCAGGGACTCGCTCTGGAAACACCATATATTTT.

The genes are TRBV15 and TRBJ1-1; no reliable D call. V was shortened by 0 bases and J by 2 bases, with 7 bases between the two germline ends. CDR3 length equals 14 residues. The germline gives CDR1 LNHNV, CDR2 YYDKDF (reference sequence). CDR3 bases: TGTGCCACCAGCAGAGATCCTATAAACACTGAAGCTTTCTTT. Protein sequence: CATSRDPINTEAFF.

This clone was detected once. This chain links TRBV5-1 with TRBJ2-2, with D possibly matching TRBD1 (6 bases). The CDR3 covers 16 residues. V was clipped by 4 bases and J by 3 bases, with 16 bases between them. Germline V gene sequence: CDR1 SGHRS, CDR2 YFSETQ. The CDR3 DNA sequence: TGCGCCAGCAGCCCCTCCACAGGGACGGACACCGGGGAGCTGTTTTTT. Translating it yields CASSPSTGTDTGELFF. The whole variable domain, filled in from reference TRBV5-1 and TRBJ2-2, reads KAGVTQTPRYLIKTRGQQVTLSCSPISGHRSVSWYQQTPGQGLQFLFEYFSETQRNKGNFPGRFSGRQFSNSRSEMNVSTLELGDSALYLCASSPSTGTDTGELFFGEGSRLTVL.

This rearrangement joins TRBV29-1 to TRBJ1-2, with D uncertain. The CDR3 is 10 amino acids. Germline-derived CDR1 and CDR2 are SQVTM and ANQGSEA. The V end lost 3 bases, the J end lost 8 bases, and 7 bases lay between the germline ends. The CDR3 DNA reads TGCAGCGTTGAGAGTCGAGGCTACACCTTC. Protein sequence: CSVESRGYTF. Full variable domain (missing parts from reference TRBV29-1 and TRBJ1-2): SAVISQKPSRDICQRGTSLTIQCQVDSQVTMMFWYRQQPGQSLTLIATANQGSEATYESGFVIDKFPISRPNLTFSTLTVSNMSPEDSSIYLCSVESRGYTFGSGTRLTVV.

The chain links TRBV2 to TRBJ2-3; 8 bases fit TRBD1. V trimming: 6 bases; J trimming: 3 bases; junction bases outside the gene matches: 5. The CDR3 is 14 residues long. Per the germline V gene, CDR1 is SNHLY and CDR2 is FYNNEI. In DNA, the CDR3 is TGTGCCAGCAGAGGTAGACAGGGGACAGATACGCAGTATTTT. This translates into CASRGRQGTDTQYF.

The genes are TRBV29-1 and TRBJ2-3; 10 bases are shared with TRBD1. The CDR3 contains 16 residues. V lost 4 bases to trimming and J lost 3 bases; unmatched junction nucleotides: 10. CDR1 and CDR2 from the germline V gene are SQVTM and ANQGSEA. The CDR3 bases are TGCAGCGTTGTACCTCGGGACAGGGGAGGGACAGATACGCAGTATTTT. Residues: CSVVPRDRGGTDTQYF.

V usage is TRBV19 and J usage is TRBJ1-3; D is unresolved. The germline V gene has CDR1 LNHDA and CDR2 SQIVND (reference sequence). V lost 5 bases and J 0 bases, leaving 5 bases between the germline ends. The CDR3 sequence is 13 residues long. The CDR3 nucleotides read TGTGCCAGTAGTGGCAGCTCTGGAAACACCATATATTTT. Amino acids: CASSGSSGNTIYF.

V and J are TRBV7-9 and TRBJ1-6, with D maybe TRBD1 (5 bases). V was clipped by 4 bases and J by 4 bases, with 11 bases between them. CDR3 length: 15 residues. The V gene's germline CDR1 is SEHNR and CDR2 FQNEAQ (reference sequence). Here the CDR3 reads CASSSQAIYNSPLHF. CDR3 sequence (DNA): TGTGCCAGCAGCTCACAGGCCATTTATAATTCACCCCTCCACTTT.

The CDR3 is CASSLINTGLGHTDTQYF. CDR3 coding DNA: TGTGCCAGTAGTCTCATCAATACAGGGTTGGGCCACACAGATACGCAGTATTTT. The V and J genes are TRBV19 and TRBJ2-3; TRBD1 is a possible D gene (6 bases). Germline V gene data show CDR1 as LNHDA and CDR2 as SQIVND (reference sequence). Trimming left V 5 bases short and J 2 bases short, with 23 bases between. The CDR3 length is 18 residues. Together with reference TRBV19 and TRBJ2-3, the CDR3 gives the full variable domain: DGGITQSPKYLFRKEGQNVTLSCEQNLNHDAMYWYRQDPGQGLRLIYYSQIVNDFQKGDIAEGYSVSREKKESFPLTVTSAQKNPTAFYLCASSLINTGLGHTDTQYFGPGTRLTVL.